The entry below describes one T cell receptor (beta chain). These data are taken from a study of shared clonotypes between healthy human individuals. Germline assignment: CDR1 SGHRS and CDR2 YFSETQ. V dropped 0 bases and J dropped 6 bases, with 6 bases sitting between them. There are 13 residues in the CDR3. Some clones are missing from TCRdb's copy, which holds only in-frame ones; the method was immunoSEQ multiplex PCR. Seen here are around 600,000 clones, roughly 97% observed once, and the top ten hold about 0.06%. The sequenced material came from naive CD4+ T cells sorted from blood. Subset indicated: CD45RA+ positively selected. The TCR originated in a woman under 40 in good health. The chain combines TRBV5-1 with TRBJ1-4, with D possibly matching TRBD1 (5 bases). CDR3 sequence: CASSLETDEKLFF. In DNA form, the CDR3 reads TGCGCCAGCAGCTTGGAGACAGATGAAAAACTGTTTTTT.